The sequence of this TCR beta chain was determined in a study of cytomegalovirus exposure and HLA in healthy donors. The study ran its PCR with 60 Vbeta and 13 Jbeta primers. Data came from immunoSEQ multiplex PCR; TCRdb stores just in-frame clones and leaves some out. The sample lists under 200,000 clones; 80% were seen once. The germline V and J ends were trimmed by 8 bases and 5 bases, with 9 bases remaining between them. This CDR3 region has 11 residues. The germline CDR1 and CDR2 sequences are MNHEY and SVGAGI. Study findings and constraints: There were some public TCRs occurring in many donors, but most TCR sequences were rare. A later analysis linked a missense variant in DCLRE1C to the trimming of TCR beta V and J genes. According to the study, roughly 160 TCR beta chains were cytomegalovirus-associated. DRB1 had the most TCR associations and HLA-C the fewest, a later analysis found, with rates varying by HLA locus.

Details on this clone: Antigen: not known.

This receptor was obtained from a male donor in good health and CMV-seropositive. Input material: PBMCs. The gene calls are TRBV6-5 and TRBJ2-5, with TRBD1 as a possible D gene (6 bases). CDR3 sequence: CASQRGETQYF. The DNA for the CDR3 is TGTGCCAGCCAAAGGGGGGAGACCCAGTACTTC.